The present TCR beta chain was sequenced within a study of cytomegalovirus exposure and HLA in healthy donors (TCRdb year 2017). About the full investigation: According to a later analysis, one platform produced both the roughly 110 validation repertoires and the 620 or so repertoires of the first cohort. The study aimed to test whether signatures of past pathogen exposure could be identified by cataloging public T cell receptors. In addition to the first cohort of roughly 670 subjects, a separate validation cohort of about 120 different subjects was used. To predict cytomegalovirus infection status, the study combined high-throughput TCR immunosequencing, statistical association of individual TCRs with disease status, and machine learning.

V and J lose 6 bases and 5 bases, and a span of 11 bases separates them. The germline V gene provides CDR1 WSHSY and CDR2 SAAADI. Reading from cysteine to phenylalanine, the CDR3 counts 13 amino acids. Only the CDR3 DNA is retained, 39 bases long and in frame from the first base. Library prep was done by the immunoSEQ multiplex PCR assay. The authors' analysis ran thus. A statistical classification framework was built to diagnose cytomegalovirus status from the catalog of TCR beta chain sequences. Sourced from immuneACCESS, this table was stored by TCRdb with only in-frame sequences that have V and J called. A share of the clones is absent; for the studies checked, an unresolved V gene accounts for under half, and the remainder has no known explanation. V and J calls plus clone size are reproduced from that table; the DNA served to infer D and trimming. Here the sample has more than 110,000 clones; roughly nine tenths occur a single time. The ten most abundant clones make up 2.9% of the sample.

Separate from the approximately 670-subject first cohort, the validation cohort of some 130 subjects was the group to which the donors belonged. Of note for this clone: It has no known antigen specificity. No base quality information exists; no much larger clone differs at one position.

The paper's findings and limits, for the study overall: It was suggested by the authors that the approach could potentially be generalized to other disease states and immunological phenotypes. While some public TCRs were present in many individuals, most TCR sequences turned up only very rarely across donors. The validation cohort had no HLA typing available for a later analysis, so co-occurrence within that cohort was assessed over all 130 or so repertoires. A total of fewer than 200 TCR beta chains were listed by the study as associated with cytomegalovirus. The classifier was reported to diagnose cytomegalovirus status with high specificity and sensitivity in both the original cohort and the validation cohort. In a later analysis, TCRs clustered in the first cohort were found to also tend to co-occur in the approximately 120 validation repertoires, with about 94% of cluster scores above 0. A few of the identified cytomegalovirus-associated TCR beta chains were confirmed in vitro to be specific for cytomegalovirus antigens.

The source material was PBMCs. The sequence derives from a man aged 18 to 30 in good health and CMV-seronegative. The chain is assembled from TRBV10-2 and TRBJ2-1; the D gene is possibly TRBD2, with 5 bases matching. Here the CDR3 is given as CASRIPSHNEQFF. The DNA is TGCGCCAGCAGAATCCCTAGCCACAATGAGCAGTTCTTC.